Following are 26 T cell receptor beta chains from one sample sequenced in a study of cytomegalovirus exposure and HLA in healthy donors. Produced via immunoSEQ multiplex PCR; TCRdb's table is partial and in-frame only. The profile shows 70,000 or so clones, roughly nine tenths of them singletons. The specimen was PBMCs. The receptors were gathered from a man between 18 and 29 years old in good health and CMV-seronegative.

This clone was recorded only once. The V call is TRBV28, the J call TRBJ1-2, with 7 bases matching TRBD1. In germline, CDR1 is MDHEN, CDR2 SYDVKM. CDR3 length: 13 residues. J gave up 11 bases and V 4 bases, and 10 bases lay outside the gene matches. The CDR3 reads CASSSPGTEFYTF. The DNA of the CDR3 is TGTGCCAGCAGTTCCCCCGGGACAGAGTTTTACACCTTC.

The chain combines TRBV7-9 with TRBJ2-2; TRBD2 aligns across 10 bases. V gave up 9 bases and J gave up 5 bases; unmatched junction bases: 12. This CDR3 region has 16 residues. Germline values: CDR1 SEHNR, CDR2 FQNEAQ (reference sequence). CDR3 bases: TGTGCCAGGAGTCCGGGGGGTAGCGGGAGGACCGGGGAGCTGTTTTTT. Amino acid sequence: CARSPGGSGRTGELFF.

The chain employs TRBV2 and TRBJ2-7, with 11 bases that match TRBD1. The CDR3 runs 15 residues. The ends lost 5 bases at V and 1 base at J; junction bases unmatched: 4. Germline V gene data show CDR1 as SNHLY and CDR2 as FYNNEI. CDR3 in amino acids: CASSYRDRGSYEQYF. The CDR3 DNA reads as TGTGCCAGCAGTTACAGGGACAGGGGGTCCTACGAGCAGTACTTC.

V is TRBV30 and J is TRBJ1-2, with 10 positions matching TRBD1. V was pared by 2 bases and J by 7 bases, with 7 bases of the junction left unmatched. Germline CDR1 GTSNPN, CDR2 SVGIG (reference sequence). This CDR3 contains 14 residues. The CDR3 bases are TGTGCCTGGAGTCTCCCGGGACAGGGGTTTGGCTACACCTTC. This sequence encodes CAWSLPGQGFGYTF. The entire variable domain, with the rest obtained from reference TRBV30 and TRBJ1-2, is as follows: SQTIHQWPATLVQPVGSPLSLECTVEGTSNPNLYWYRQAAGRGLQLLFYSVGIGQISSEVPQNLSASRPQDRQFILSSKKLLLSDSGFYLCAWSLPGQGFGYTFGSGTRLTVV.

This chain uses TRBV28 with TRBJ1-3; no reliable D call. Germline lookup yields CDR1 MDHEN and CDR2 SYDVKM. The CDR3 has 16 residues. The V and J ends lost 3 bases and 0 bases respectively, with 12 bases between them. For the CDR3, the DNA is TGTGCCAGCAGTTTCCAGTCCGCAGACTCTGGAAACACCATATATTTT. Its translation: CASSFQSADSGNTIYF.

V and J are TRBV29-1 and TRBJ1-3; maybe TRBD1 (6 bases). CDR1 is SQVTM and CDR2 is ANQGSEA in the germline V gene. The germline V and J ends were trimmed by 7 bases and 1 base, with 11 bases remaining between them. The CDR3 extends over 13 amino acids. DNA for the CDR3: TGCAGCGGACAGGCTTTTTCTGGAAACACCATATATTTT. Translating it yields CSGQAFSGNTIYF.

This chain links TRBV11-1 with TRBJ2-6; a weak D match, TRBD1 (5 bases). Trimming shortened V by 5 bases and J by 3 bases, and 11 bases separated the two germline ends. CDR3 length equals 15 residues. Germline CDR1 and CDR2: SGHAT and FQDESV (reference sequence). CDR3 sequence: CASSPPRGGANVLTF. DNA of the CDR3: TGTGCCAGCAGCCCACCAAGGGGTGGGGCCAACGTCCTGACTTTC.

The CDR3 coding sequence is TGTGCCAGCAGCTTAACCCTGACTGCCGGGGAGCTGTTTTTT. Amino acid sequence: CASSLTLTAGELFF. The V and J genes are TRBV7-3 and TRBJ2-2; D gene uncertain. Germline V gene data show CDR1 as SGHTA and CDR2 as FQGTGA. This CDR3 contains 14 residues. V was cut by 0 bases and J by 6 bases, with 8 bases left in between.

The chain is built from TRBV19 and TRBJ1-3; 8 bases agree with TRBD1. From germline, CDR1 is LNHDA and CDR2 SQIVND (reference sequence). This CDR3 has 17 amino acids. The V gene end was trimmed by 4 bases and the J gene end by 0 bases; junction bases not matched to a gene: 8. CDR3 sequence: CASSTIQGATSGNTIYF. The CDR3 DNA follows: TGTGCCAGTAGTACGATCCAGGGGGCTACCTCTGGAAACACCATATATTTT.

In nucleotides, the CDR3 is TGTGCCAGCAGCCCCGAGGGCAGAGGCTATAGCTCCTACAATGAGCAGTTCTTC. Its translation is CASSPEGRGYSSYNEQFF. The chain recombines TRBV14 with TRBJ2-1, with D possibly matching TRBD2 (5 bases). Germline CDR1 reads SGHDN; CDR2 reads FVKESK. CDR3 length: 18 residues. Trimming left V 4 bases short and J 0 bases short, with 19 bases between.

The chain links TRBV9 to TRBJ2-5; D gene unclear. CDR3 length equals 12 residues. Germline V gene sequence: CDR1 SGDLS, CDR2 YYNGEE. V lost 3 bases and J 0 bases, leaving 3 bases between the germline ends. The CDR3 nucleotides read TGTGCCAGCAGCGCCTACCAAGAGACCCAGTACTTC. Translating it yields CASSAYQETQYF.

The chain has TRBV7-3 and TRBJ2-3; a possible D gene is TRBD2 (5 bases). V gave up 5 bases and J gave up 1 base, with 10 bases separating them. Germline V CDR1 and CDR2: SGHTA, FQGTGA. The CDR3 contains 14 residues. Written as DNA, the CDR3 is TGTGCCAGCAGCCCGGGGATCGGCACAGATACGCAGTATTTT. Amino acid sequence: CASSPGIGTDTQYF.

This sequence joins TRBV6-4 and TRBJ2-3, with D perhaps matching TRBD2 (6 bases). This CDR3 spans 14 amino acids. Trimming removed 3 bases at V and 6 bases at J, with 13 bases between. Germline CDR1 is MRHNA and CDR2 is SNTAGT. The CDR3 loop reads CASSDSGGSDTQYF. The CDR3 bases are TGTGCCAGCAGTGATTCTGGGGGGAGCGATACGCAGTATTTT.

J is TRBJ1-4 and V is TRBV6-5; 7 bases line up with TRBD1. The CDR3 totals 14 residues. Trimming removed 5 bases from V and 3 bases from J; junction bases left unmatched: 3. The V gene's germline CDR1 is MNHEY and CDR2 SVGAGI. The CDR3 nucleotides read TGTGCCAGCAGTGACGGGACAGCTAATGAAAAACTGTTTTTT. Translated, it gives CASSDGTANEKLFF.

The CDR3 DNA sequence: TGTGCCAGCAGCTTAGTCCGAGCTTTCTTT. This encodes CASSLVRAFF. V usage is TRBV11-2 and J usage is TRBJ1-1; D unclear. This CDR3 contains 10 residues. Germline values: CDR1 SGHAT, CDR2 FQNNGV. Trimming took 1 base from V and 10 from J, leaving 4 bases between them.

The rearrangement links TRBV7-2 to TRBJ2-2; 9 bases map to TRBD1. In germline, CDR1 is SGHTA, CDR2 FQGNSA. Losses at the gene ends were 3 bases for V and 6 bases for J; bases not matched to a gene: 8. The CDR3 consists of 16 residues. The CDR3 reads CASSLSHNRGPGELFF. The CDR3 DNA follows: TGTGCCAGCAGCTTGTCTCATAACAGGGGGCCCGGGGAGCTGTTTTTT. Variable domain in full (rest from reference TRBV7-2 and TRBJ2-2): GAGVSQSPSNKVTEKGKDVELRCDPISGHTALYWYRQSLGQGLEFLIYFQGNSAPDKSGLPSDRFSAERTGGSVSTLTIQRTQQEDSAVYLCASSLSHNRGPGELFFGEGSRLTVL.

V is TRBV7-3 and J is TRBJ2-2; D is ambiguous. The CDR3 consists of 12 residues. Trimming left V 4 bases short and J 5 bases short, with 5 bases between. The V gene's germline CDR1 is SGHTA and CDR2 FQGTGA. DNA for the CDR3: TGTGCCAGCAGCTCCCTGACCGGGGAGCTGTTTTTT. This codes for CASSSLTGELFF.

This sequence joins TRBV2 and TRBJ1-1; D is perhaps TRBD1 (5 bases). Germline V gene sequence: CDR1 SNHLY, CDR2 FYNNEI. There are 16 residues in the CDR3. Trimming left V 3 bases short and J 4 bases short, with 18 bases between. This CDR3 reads CASSDQGISYFTEAFF. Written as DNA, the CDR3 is TGTGCCAGCAGTGATCAGGGCATTTCGTATTTCACTGAAGCTTTCTTT.

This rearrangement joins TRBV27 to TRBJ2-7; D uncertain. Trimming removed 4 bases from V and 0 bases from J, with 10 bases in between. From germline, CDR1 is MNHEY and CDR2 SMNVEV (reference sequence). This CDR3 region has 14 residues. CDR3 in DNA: TGTGCCAGCAGTTCCACCCTCAGCTCCTACGAGCAGTACTTC. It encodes CASSSTLSSYEQYF.

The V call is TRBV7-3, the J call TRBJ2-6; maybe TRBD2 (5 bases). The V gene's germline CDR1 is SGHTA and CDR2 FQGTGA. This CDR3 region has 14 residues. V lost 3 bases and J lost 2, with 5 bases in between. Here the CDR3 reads CASSFGTGANVLTF. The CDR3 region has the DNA TGTGCCAGCAGCTTCGGGACTGGGGCCAACGTCCTGACTTTC.

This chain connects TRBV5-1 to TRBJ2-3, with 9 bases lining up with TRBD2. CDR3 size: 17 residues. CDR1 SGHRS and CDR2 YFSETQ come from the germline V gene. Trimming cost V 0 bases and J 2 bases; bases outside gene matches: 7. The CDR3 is CASSLVRGGRATDTQYF. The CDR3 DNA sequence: TGCGCCAGCAGCTTGGTCCGCGGCGGGAGGGCCACAGATACGCAGTATTTT.

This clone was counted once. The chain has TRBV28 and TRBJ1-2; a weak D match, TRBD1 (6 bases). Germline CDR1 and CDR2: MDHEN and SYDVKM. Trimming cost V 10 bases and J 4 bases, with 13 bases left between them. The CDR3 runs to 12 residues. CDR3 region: CATIRTAYGYTF. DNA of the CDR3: TGTGCCACCATCAGGACAGCCTATGGCTACACCTTC.

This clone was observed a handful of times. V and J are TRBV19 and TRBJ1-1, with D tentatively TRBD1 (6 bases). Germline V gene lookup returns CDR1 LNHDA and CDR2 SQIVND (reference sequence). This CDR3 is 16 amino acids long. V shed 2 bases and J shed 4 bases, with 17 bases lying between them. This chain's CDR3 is CASSIWSGAVGTEAFF. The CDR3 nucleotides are TGTGCCAGTAGTATATGGTCAGGGGCAGTGGGCACTGAAGCTTTCTTT.

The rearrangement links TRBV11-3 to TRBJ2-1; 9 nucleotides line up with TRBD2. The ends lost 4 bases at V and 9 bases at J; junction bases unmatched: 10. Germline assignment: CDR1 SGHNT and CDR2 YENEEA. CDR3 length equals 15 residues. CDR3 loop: CASSSQIAGVFEQFF. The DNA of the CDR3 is TGTGCCAGCAGCTCCCAAATAGCGGGAGTTTTTGAGCAGTTCTTC.

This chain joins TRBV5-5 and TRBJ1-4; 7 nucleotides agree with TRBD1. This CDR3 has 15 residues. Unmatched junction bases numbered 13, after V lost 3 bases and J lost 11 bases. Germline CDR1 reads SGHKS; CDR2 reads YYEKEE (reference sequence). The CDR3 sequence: CASSYGGGGGGKLFF. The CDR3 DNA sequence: TGTGCCAGCAGCTACGGAGGGGGCGGAGGGGGTAAACTGTTTTTT.

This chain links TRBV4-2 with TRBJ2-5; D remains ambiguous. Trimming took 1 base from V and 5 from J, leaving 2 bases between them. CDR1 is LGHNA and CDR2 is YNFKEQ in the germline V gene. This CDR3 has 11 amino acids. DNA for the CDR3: TGTGCCAGCAGCCAAGCGGAGACCCAGTACTTC. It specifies CASSQAETQYF.